The clone carrying this TCR beta chain was found a few times. This sample stems from a study of cytomegalovirus exposure and HLA in healthy donors. Germline CDR1 is SGHNT and CDR2 is YYREEE (reference sequence). The CDR3 has 15 amino acids. V lost 3 bases to trimming and J lost 4 bases, with 15 bases between them. Sequencing was performed with immunoSEQ multiplex PCR; in TCRdb, only in-frame clones are kept and a portion is missing. In the table there are some 310,000 clones, roughly 86% of which are singletons. The receptor comes from a man younger than 45 in good health and CMV-seronegative. Input material: PBMCs. The gene calls are TRBV5-4 and TRBJ2-3; no clear D. The CDR3 DNA is TGTGCCAGCAGCTCAAGACAAACCACCGCAGATACGCAGTATTTT. Translated: CASSSRQTTADTQYF. Full variable domain (outside the CDR3, taken from reference TRBV5-4 and TRBJ2-3): ETGVTQSPTHLIKTRGQQVTLRCSSQSGHNTVSWYQQALGQGPQFIFQYYREEENGRGNFPPRFSGLQFPNYSSELNVNALELDDSALYLCASSSRQTTADTQYFGPGTRLTVL.